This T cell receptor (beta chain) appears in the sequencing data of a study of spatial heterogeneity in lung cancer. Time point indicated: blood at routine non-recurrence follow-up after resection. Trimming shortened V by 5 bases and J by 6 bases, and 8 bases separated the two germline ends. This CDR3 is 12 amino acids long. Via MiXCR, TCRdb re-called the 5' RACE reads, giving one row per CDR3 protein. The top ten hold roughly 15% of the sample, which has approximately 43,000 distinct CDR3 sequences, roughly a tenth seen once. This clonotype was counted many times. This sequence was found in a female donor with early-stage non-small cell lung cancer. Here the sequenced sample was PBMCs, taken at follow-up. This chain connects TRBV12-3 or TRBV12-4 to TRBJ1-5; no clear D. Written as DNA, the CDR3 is TGTGCCAGCAGTGACTTGGTTCAGCCCCAGCATTTT. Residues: CASSDLVQPQHF.